This entry is about one T cell receptor (beta chain). Its matching antigen is unknown. Trimming took off 5 bases at V and 0 bases at J, with 13 bases between the two ends. CDR1 and CDR2 from the germline V gene are LNHDA and SQIVND (reference sequence). CDR3 length: 15 residues. This sample is part of a study of T cell responses to AZD1222 COVID-19 vaccine. Findings and caveats of the study: Repertoires were obtained only post-peak T cell response.

Assay: immunoSEQ multiplex PCR; the TCRdb copy retains only in-frame clones and omits some. The table lists 70,000 to 95,000 clones, approximately 90% of them singletons. Sequenced here: peripheral blood, sampled 28 days after the second AZD1222 dose. V is TRBV19 and J is TRBJ1-1; D might be TRBD1 (5 bases). The receptor was derived from an adult who received the AZD1222 COVID-19 vaccine. In DNA, the CDR3 is TGTGCCAGTAGTCAAAAGGGACGGGTGAACACTGAAGCTTTCTTT. Translation gives CASSQKGRVNTEAFF.